This TCR beta chain was retrieved from a study of blood T cell repertoires in COVID-19. Study overall: Samples of COVID-19 (acute and convalescent) were obtained from the United States, Italy and Spain. The cDNA or gDNA used as material had been derived from T cells, B-cell-depleted T cells, or PBMCs.

Germline CDR1 reads GTSNPN; CDR2 reads SVGIG (reference sequence). The CDR3 loop spans 15 amino acids. J was trimmed by 0 bases and V by 5 bases; bases with no gene match: 6. Assay: immunoSEQ multiplex PCR; the TCRdb copy retains only in-frame clones and omits some. This table holds more than 250,000 clones, roughly 86% found once. Symptom resolution, clearance, or two negative PCRs marked the recovered donors of Cohort 3. The sequence was collected from a woman younger than 30 who had recovered from COVID-19. J is TRBJ1-5 and V is TRBV30, with 8 bases identical to TRBD1. The specimen sequenced was PBMCs or T cells enriched from blood (not recorded which). The CDR3 nucleotides read TGTGCCTGGTTTGACAGGGGTGATAGCAATCAGCCCCAGCATTTT. This encodes CAWFDRGDSNQPQHF.